This TCR beta chain was captured in a study of T-cell reconstitution after alpha-beta-depleted transplantation in children. To note about this clonotype: The junction departs from the called germline gene at one end, perhaps through a read error.

Per germline, CDR1 SGHRS and CDR2 YFSETQ. This CDR3 has 16 residues. Preparation of the TCRbeta library involved a method that used unique molecular identifiers. TCRdb itself ran the PCR reads through MiXCR, one entry per CDR3 protein. The sample has hundreds of thousands of distinct CDR3 sequences, approximately 14% seen once. This TCR came from a girl between 2 and 10 years old with congenital amegakaryocytic thrombocytopenia, due to receive a stem cell transplant. The chain carries TRBV5-1 and TRBJ2-3, with D perhaps TRBD1 or TRBD2 (7 bases each). Sequencing was performed on PBMCs, taken before TCRalphabeta/CD19-depleted stem cell transplant. The CDR3 spells CTSSSEDSGGADTQYF. In DNA, the CDR3 is TGCACCAGCAGCTCTGAGGACTCAGGGGGGGCAGATACGCAGTATTTT. Filled out from reference TRBV5-1 and TRBJ2-3, the complete variable domain reads KAGVTQTPRYLIKTRGQQVTLSCSPISGHRSVSWYQQTPGQGLQFLFEYFSETQRNKGNFPGRFSGRQFSNSRSEMNVSTLELGDSALYLCTSSSEDSGGADTQYFGPGTRLTVL.